Here is one T cell receptor beta chain with its context. The study sampled nominally healthy donors, though unrecorded immune exposures were likely. The sample comes from a study of cytomegalovirus exposure and HLA in healthy donors. Primers for the PCR totalled 60 Vbeta and 13 Jbeta. TCRdb's copy holds only in-frame clones and misses some; the assay was immunoSEQ multiplex PCR. Seen here are tens of thousands of clones, over 70% observed once, and the top ten hold approximately 7.8%. Per the germline V gene, CDR1 is ENHRY and CDR2 is SYGVKD. Losses at the gene ends were 2 bases for V and 4 bases for J; bases not matched to a gene: 1. This CDR3 spans 14 amino acids.

The TCR comes from a man aged 55 to 70 in good health and CMV-seropositive. The chain combines TRBV10-3 with TRBJ1-5, with 8 bases fitting TRBD1. Sequencing was carried out using PBMCs. The CDR3 region has the DNA TGTGCCATCAGTGAGACAGGGGGAAATCAGCCCCAGCATTTT. Protein sequence: CAISETGGNQPQHF.